The 19 T cell receptor beta chains given below trace back to one sample, sequenced in a study of blood T cell repertoires in COVID-19. Clones were sequenced by immunoSEQ multiplex PCR, and TCRdb holds only the in-frame ones, with some missing. Of about 210,000 clones in the sample, 70% to 90% were seen once. Sequenced: peripheral blood. The receptors derive from a woman in her forties with acute or convalescent COVID-19.

This chain uses TRBV3-1 (or the pseudogene TRBV3-2) with TRBJ1-2, with D unclear. Germline loops: CDR1 LGHDT, CDR2 YNNKEL (reference sequence). This CDR3 is built from 14 residues. The V and J ends lost 3 bases and 6 bases respectively, with 14 bases between them. The CDR3 bases are TGTGCCAGCAGCCACTCGGACTCGGCGGATGGCTACACCTTC. Translation: CASSHSDSADGYTF.

This chain joins TRBV6-1 and TRBJ1-6, with D uncertain. Germline loops: CDR1 MNHNS, CDR2 SASEGT. With 3 bases removed from V and 6 bases from J, the gap between germline ends came to 9 bases. This CDR3 comprises 14 residues. CDR3 DNA sequence: TGTGCCAGCAGTGAGTACAGAGCTAATTCACCCCTCCACTTT. Protein product: CASSEYRANSPLHF.

The chain couples TRBV9 to TRBJ2-1; the D gene is possibly TRBD1 (5 bases). The CDR3 totals 14 residues. Germline V gene data show CDR1 as SGDLS and CDR2 as YYNGEE. V lost 4 bases and J lost 4, with 12 bases in between. CDR3 protein: CASSPQDSYNEQFF. The CDR3 bases are TGTGCCAGCAGCCCCCAAGACAGTTACAATGAGCAGTTCTTC.

This clone was recorded only once. The rearrangement links TRBV7-9 to TRBJ2-2, with 9 bases that match TRBD1. The ends lost 5 bases at V and 0 bases at J; junction bases unmatched: 7. CDR1 and CDR2 (germline): SEHNR, FQNEAQ (reference sequence). This CDR3 comprises 17 residues. In DNA form, the CDR3 reads TGTGCCAGCAGCCTCACAGGGGGCGTGACGAACACCGGGGAGCTGTTTTTT. Protein product: CASSLTGGVTNTGELFF.

This clone was found once. The chain links TRBV28 to TRBJ2-7, with D perhaps TRBD2 (7 bases). CDR1 is MDHEN, CDR2 SYDVKM, per germline. The CDR3 loop spans 16 amino acids. V was cut by 3 bases and J by 0 bases, with 15 bases left in between. The CDR3 reads CASSLGRGGSSYEQYV. The CDR3 DNA reads TGTGCCAGCAGTTTGGGGCGCGGGGGCAGCTCCTACGAGCAGTACGTC.

The chain employs TRBV3-1 (or the pseudogene TRBV3-2) and TRBJ1-5; perhaps TRBD1 as D (6 bases). V was cut by 6 bases and J by 2 bases, with 17 bases left in between. CDR1 is LGHDT and CDR2 is YNNKEL in the germline V gene (reference sequence). The CDR3 runs to 16 residues. CDR3 in amino acids: CASRNSQGWGNQPQHF. The DNA of the CDR3 is TGTGCCAGCAGAAACTCACAGGGCTGGGGCAATCAGCCCCAGCATTTT.

The table lists this clone with a count of one. This chain connects TRBV12-1 to TRBJ1-2. TRBV12-1 is recorded as a pseudogene. The CDR3 has 17 amino acids. Here the CDR3 DNA reads TGTGCCAGCAGCTTTTACGGGGAACCTTTGGGGTTTTATGGCTACACCTTC. Its translation is CASSFYGEPLGFYGYTF.

The chain has TRBV4-2 and TRBJ1-6; D is undetermined. Between the trimmed V and J ends, which lost 5 bases and 0 bases, there was a span of 11 bases. Germline CDR1 reads LGHNA; CDR2 reads YNFKEQ. The CDR3 has 16 amino acids. The CDR3 nucleotides read TGTGCCAGCAGCGGTGACTCCGGCTCCTATAATTCACCCCTCCACTTT. This codes for CASSGDSGSYNSPLHF.

This clone was picked up one time. The chain recombines TRBV30 with TRBJ1-4; 8 nucleotides match TRBD1. The CDR3 covers 13 residues. Germline assignment: CDR1 GTSNPN and CDR2 SVGIG (reference sequence). The J segment lost 7 bases and the V segment lost 0 bases, leaving 1 base of the junction unmatched. The CDR3 DNA sequence: TGTGCCTGGAGTGTGCAGGGGGCTGAAAAACTGTTTTTT. Its translation: CAWSVQGAEKLFF.

The chain combines TRBV11-2 with TRBJ1-1, with D possibly being TRBD1 (6 bases). This CDR3 is 14 amino acids long. V lost 5 bases and J 5 bases, leaving 15 bases between the germline ends. The V gene's germline CDR1 is SGHAT and CDR2 FQNNGV. The CDR3 sequence is CASSRQTGGTEAFF. Written as DNA, the CDR3 is TGTGCCAGCAGCCGCCAGACAGGAGGTACTGAAGCTTTCTTT.

This chain connects TRBV6-1 to TRBJ2-7, with D perhaps TRBD1 (6 bases). The germline V gene encodes CDR1 MNHNS and CDR2 SASEGT. V was pared by 3 bases and J by 5 bases, with 14 bases between. This CDR3 spans 14 amino acids. The CDR3 DNA sequence: TGTGCCAGCAGTGATTTATCAGGGGTTCACGAGCAGTACGTC. It codes for CASSDLSGVHEQYV.

In its sample, this clone was seen once. The chain combines TRBV5-6 with TRBJ1-4, with 7 bases identical to TRBD1. This CDR3 is built from 15 residues. J lost 13 bases, V lost 5 bases, and 17 bases had no gene match. Germline CDR1 reads SGHDT; CDR2 reads YYEEEE. In DNA, the CDR3 is TGTGCCAGCAGTTACGGGACAGAGCTCCTATCAGGACTGTTTTTT. Protein product: CASSYGTELLSGLFF. Supplemented by reference TRBV5-6 and TRBJ1-4, the full variable domain reads DAGVTQSPTHLIKTRGQQVTLRCSPKSGHDTVSWYQQALGQGPQFIFQYYEEEERQRGNFPDRFSGHQFPNYSSELNVNALLLGDSALYLCASSYGTELLSGLFFGSGTQLSVL.

The chain employs TRBV6-5 and TRBJ2-5; D remains unclear. Germline values: CDR1 MNHEY, CDR2 SVGAGI. Trimming stripped 7 bases from V and 5 bases from J, with 8 bases between. This CDR3 spans 11 amino acids. CDR3 coding DNA: TGTGCCAGCACCTATGCCGAGACCCAGTACTTC. It encodes CASTYAETQYF.

The chain combines TRBV19 with TRBJ1-1; 8 bases map to TRBD1. Unmatched junction bases numbered 8, after V lost 5 bases and J lost 0 bases. The CDR3 sequence is 16 residues long. The germline CDR1 and CDR2 sequences are LNHDA and SQIVND (reference sequence). The CDR3 spells CASSPGGARMNTEAFF. CDR3 sequence (DNA): TGTGCCAGTAGTCCAGGGGGCGCGAGGATGAACACTGAAGCTTTCTTT.

J is TRBJ2-1 and V is TRBV25-1, with 7 bases fitting TRBD1. The CDR3 spans 17 residues. Germline V gives CDR1 MGHDK, CDR2 SYGVNS. The trim removed 1 base at V and 3 bases at J, leaving 9 bases unmatched. CDR3 sequence reads: CASSEFFTGEYYNEQFF. The CDR3 DNA sequence: TGTGCCAGCAGTGAATTTTTTACAGGGGAGTACTACAATGAGCAGTTCTTC.

The V gene is TRBV11-2, the J gene TRBJ2-5; weak D call: TRBD1 (5 bases). This CDR3 region has 14 residues. Per the germline V gene, CDR1 is SGHAT and CDR2 is FQNNGV. V was shortened by 5 bases and J by 1 base, with 11 bases between the two germline ends. The CDR3 reads CASSPGDSQETQYF. In DNA form, the CDR3 reads TGTGCCAGCAGCCCCGGTGACAGCCAAGAGACCCAGTACTTC.

This chain connects TRBV5-1 to TRBJ1-6; 8 bases agree with TRBD1. Germline trimming cut 3 bases from V and 10 bases from J; bases unmatched to any gene: 9. The CDR3 sequence is 15 residues long. Germline assignment: CDR1 SGHRS and CDR2 YFSETQ. The CDR3 here is CASSSDTGGRSPLHF. For the CDR3, the DNA is TGCGCCAGCAGCTCGGACACAGGGGGTAGGTCACCCCTCCACTTT.

The V gene is TRBV6-2 or TRBV6-3, the J gene TRBJ2-7; 7 nucleotides match TRBD2. The CDR3 length is 13 residues. The germline V gene has CDR1 MNHEY and CDR2 SVGEGT. Trimming at V came to 6 bases and at J to 2 bases, leaving 4 bases not matched to a gene. This CDR3 reads CASSQTSTYEQYV. The CDR3 DNA is TGTGCCAGCAGCCAGACTAGCACCTACGAGCAGTACGTC.

This clone was observed many times. The chain joins TRBV4-2 to TRBJ2-1, with 8 nucleotides matching TRBD1. In germline, CDR1 is LGHNA, CDR2 YNFKEQ. The V and J ends lost 4 bases and 8 bases, in that order; junction bases with no gene match: 4. The CDR3 is 13 residues long. The CDR3 reads CASSPRQGYEQFF. CDR3 in DNA: TGTGCCAGCAGCCCGCGACAGGGGTATGAGCAGTTCTTC.